The 11 T cell receptor beta chains in this list originate from one sample, sequenced in a study of blood T cell repertoires in COVID-19. Sequenced by immunoSEQ multiplex PCR; TCRdb stores in-frame clones only, minus some. This table has about 240,000 clones, roughly 91% appearing once. Sequencing input: PBMCs or T cells enriched from blood (not recorded which). The receptors stem from a woman in her 30s who had recovered from COVID-19.

This chain links TRBV5-1 with TRBJ2-2, with a possible D match to TRBD2 (5 bases). Trimming cost V 1 base and J 2 bases, with 12 bases left between them. This CDR3 contains 16 residues. CDR1 and CDR2 (germline): SGHRS, YFSETQ. As DNA, the CDR3 is TGCGCCAGCAGCTTGCTCCCGCGGGTAAACACCGGGGAGCTGTTTTTT. Encoded protein: CASSLLPRVNTGELFF.

The genes are TRBV19 and TRBJ2-1; 8 nucleotides match TRBD2. The CDR3 sequence is 14 residues long. Unmatched junction bases numbered 6, after V lost 6 bases and J lost 5 bases. Germline CDR1 LNHDA, CDR2 SQIVND (reference sequence). Here the CDR3 reads CASRRLATDNEQFF. For the CDR3, the DNA is TGTGCCAGTAGAAGACTAGCGACTGACAATGAGCAGTTCTTC.

This clone was counted a single time. The chain recombines TRBV24-1 with TRBJ2-7, with D possibly TRBD1 on 5 matching bases. CDR3 size: 12 residues. CDR1 and CDR2 (germline): KGHDR, SFDVKD. The V end was cut by 4 bases, the J end by 3 bases, with 6 bases between. CDR3 nucleotides: TGTGCCACCAGTGAAGGACACTACGAGCAGTACTTC. Translated: CATSEGHYEQYF.

The V gene is TRBV11-2, the J gene TRBJ1-1; D is possibly TRBD1 (6 bases). The CDR3 extends over 15 amino acids. Trimming pared 6 bases from V and 1 base from J, leaving 15 bases between. Germline CDR1 SGHAT, CDR2 FQNNGV. The CDR3 protein is CASSFIRGANTEAFF. The CDR3 DNA reads as TGTGCCAGCAGTTTCATTCGGGGGGCGAACACTGAAGCTTTCTTT.

The CDR3 DNA sequence: TGCAGCGTTGAGACTCCCTCCACAGATACGCAGTATTTT. Translation: CSVETPSTDTQYF. The chain has TRBV29-1 and TRBJ2-3; D unclear. The germline V gene encodes CDR1 SQVTM and CDR2 ANQGSEA. The CDR3 has 13 residues. V dropped 3 bases and J dropped 2 bases, with 9 bases sitting between them.

V gene TRBV28 combines with J gene TRBJ1-2, with 9 nucleotides matching TRBD1. With 2 bases clipped from V and 5 bases from J, the junction kept 9 bases outside the gene matches. The CDR3 has 16 amino acids. CDR1 and CDR2 (germline): MDHEN, SYDVKM. CDR3 sequence reads: CASSLTGQGSIYGYTF. CDR3 coding DNA: TGTGCCAGCAGTTTAACCGGACAGGGGTCAATTTATGGCTACACCTTC.

The gene calls are TRBV19 and TRBJ1-2; 10 nucleotides align to TRBD1. Germline CDR1 is LNHDA and CDR2 is SQIVND (reference sequence). V trimming: 5 bases; J trimming: 6 bases; junction bases outside the gene matches: 6. The CDR3 runs to 14 residues. As DNA, the CDR3 is TGTGCCAGTAGTCCTGACAGGGGGCAGGATGGCTACACCTTC. It specifies CASSPDRGQDGYTF.

This chain joins TRBV9 and TRBJ2-5; 8 positions match TRBD1. Germline V gene lookup returns CDR1 SGDLS and CDR2 YYNGEE. Losses at the gene ends were 5 bases for V and 0 bases for J; bases not matched to a gene: 21. The CDR3 extends over 20 amino acids. Here the CDR3 reads CASSRSARQGFRYHQETQYF. The CDR3, as DNA: TGTGCCAGCAGTCGCAGCGCCCGACAGGGGTTCAGGTACCACCAAGAGACCCAGTACTTC.

The V call is TRBV6-1, the J call TRBJ1-5; TRBD1 agrees at 8 bases. Germline CDR1 reads MNHNS; CDR2 reads SASEGT. Germline trimming cut 2 bases from V and 6 bases from J; bases unmatched to any gene: 6. The CDR3 runs to 15 residues. In nucleotides, the CDR3 is TGTGCCAGCAGTGAATTTGGGGACAGGTCTCAGCCCCAGCATTTT. It yields the protein CASSEFGDRSQPQHF.

The genes are TRBV28 and TRBJ2-5; TRBD2 matches at 7 bases. The CDR3 loop spans 16 amino acids. CDR1 MDHEN and CDR2 SYDVKM come from the germline V gene. The junction had 13 bases not matched to a gene; V was cut back by 5 bases and J by 4 bases. The CDR3 DNA sequence: TGTGCCAGCAGTCGACTAGCACTTATGTTGGGAGAGACCCAGTACTTC. It specifies CASSRLALMLGETQYF.

The chain combines TRBV30 with TRBJ1-2; 8 bases align to TRBD1. V was clipped by 2 bases and J by 3 bases; unmatched bases: 5. The CDR3 totals 14 residues. CDR1 and CDR2 from the germline V gene are GTSNPN and SVGIG (reference sequence). The CDR3 is CAWSWGQADYGYTF. CDR3 bases: TGTGCCTGGAGTTGGGGACAGGCGGACTATGGCTACACCTTC.